This T cell receptor (beta chain) came from a study of blood T cells in healthy people across ages. V was clipped by 0 bases and J by 7 bases, with 16 bases between them. This CDR3 has 15 residues. The germline V gene has CDR1 MNHNY and CDR2 SVGAGI (reference sequence). Sample donors were healthy Caucasian individuals that came from Russia, aged roughly 6 to 100. Then a second PCR, running roughly 7 to 11 cycles, was carried out with a sample-barcoded 5' primer and a J-beta primer mix. TCRdb fed the 5' RACE reads into MiXCR, producing one record per CDR3 protein. This sample carries about 780,000 distinct CDR3 sequences, 35% to 50% of them seen once, and the ten largest clones take 18%.

The sequence came from a man older than 75 in good health. Sequences were obtained from blood. The V gene is TRBV6-6, the J gene TRBJ2-7; D may be TRBD2 (5 bases). CDR3 sequence reads: CASSYSSGRGDEQYF. CDR3 coding DNA: TGTGCCAGCAGTTACTCCAGCGGCCGGGGTGATGAGCAGTACTTC.